Sequencing of this T cell receptor (beta chain) was carried out in a study of T cell changes during pregnancy in multiple sclerosis. The CDR3 runs 14 residues. The germline CDR1 and CDR2 sequences are KGHSH and LQKENI. Trimming removed 4 bases from V and 3 bases from J, with 13 bases in between. The data were produced by immunoSEQ multiplex PCR, yet TCRdb's version contains in-frame clones alone and is incomplete. The data hold around 80,000 clones, with about 91% observed a single time. The receptor comes from a female donor with multiple sclerosis, enrolled in a pregnancy study. Sequenced material: peripheral blood, taken before pregnancy. The chain joins TRBV18 to TRBJ2-7, with D perhaps matching TRBD1 (5 bases). CDR3 DNA sequence: TGTGCCAGCTCACTAGGGGATAGCTTCTACGAGCAGTACTTC. This sequence encodes CASSLGDSFYEQYF.